This T cell receptor (beta chain) was recovered during a study of blood T cell repertoires in COVID-19. About the study: The United States, Italy and Spain supplied acute and convalescent COVID-19 samples.

Recruitment covered 25 or so US areas and drew participants whose ages spanned about 18 to 95 years. Cohort allocation depended upon clinical history that participants reported. Germline-derived CDR1 and CDR2 are LGHNA and YNFKEQ. Trimming cost V 0 bases and J 7 bases, with 10 bases left between them. The CDR3 covers 15 residues. As handled by the study authors: Amplifying reference gene primers gave estimates of nucleated cell counts. TCRdb's copy holds only in-frame clones and misses some; the assay was immunoSEQ multiplex PCR. V, J and clone size are those of that table, while D and trimming were read from the DNA. The data contain around 140,000 clones, approximately 87% of them singletons.

This sequence joins TRBV4-2 and TRBJ1-6; TRBD1 is a possible D gene (5 bases). The sequenced sample consisted of PBMCs or T cells enriched from blood (not recorded which). This sequence was found in a man aged 55-75 years who had recovered from COVID-19. The CDR3 reads CASSQDWGGNSPLHF. The DNA of the CDR3 is TGTGCCAGCAGCCAAGATTGGGGGGGGAATTCACCCCTCCACTTT.